This T cell receptor (beta chain) came from a study of regulatory T cells in long-lasting Graves disease. Germline trimming cut 2 bases from V and 5 bases from J; bases unmatched to any gene: 8. CDR3 length: 16 residues. In germline, CDR1 is MDHEN, CDR2 SYDVKM. This clonotype was seen at least ten times. Time point given: newly diagnosed GD, antithyroid drugs for less than 3 months. PBMC RNA was the source of the TCR library. According to the study, TCR beta libraries were built with iRepertoire HTBI primers and CDR3-region Arm-PCR. A single record per CDR3 protein comes from TCRdb applying MiXCR to the multiplex PCR reads. The table lists about 450,000 distinct CDR3 sequences, approximately 14% of them singletons. These data were likewise used in another study, on T cells in Graves' hyperthyroidism and ophthalmopathy. From that second work: Graves' hyperthyroidism qualified as stable when ophthalmopathy did not progress within 18 months. The model forecast ophthalmopathy, anticipating it by a median around 6.5 months before onset.

This TCR was sampled from a woman between 50 and 59 years old with Graves disease. The source was peripheral blood mononuclear cells (PBMCs), collected at new diagnosis, from a patient treated with antithyroid drugs. The genes are TRBV28 and TRBJ2-1; 8 bases agree with TRBD1. CDR3 bases: TGTGCCAGCAGTTTACTGAGCCAGGGGGCGAACAATGAGCAGTTCTTC. As protein: CASSLLSQGANNEQFF.